This TCR beta chain was captured by sequencing in a study of cytomegalovirus exposure and HLA in healthy donors. Germline V gene sequence: CDR1 LNHDA, CDR2 SQIVND (reference sequence). V was clipped by 3 bases and J by 7 bases, with 3 bases between them. CDR3 length equals 11 residues. PCR primers comprised 60 Vbeta and 13 Jbeta primers. The protocol was immunoSEQ multiplex PCR, while the TCRdb copy is restricted to in-frame clones and leaves out a portion. Counted here are 300,000 or so clones, approximately 84% occurring once; the ten biggest clones make up about 2%. Regarding this clone: The antigen is not known.

Findings and caveats of the study: It was 164 TCR beta chains that were listed as cytomegalovirus-associated. Reportedly, cytomegalovirus status was diagnosed with high sensitivity and specificity. In an earlier analysis, about 87% or about 30%: the productive usage of most TCR beta V segments. A later analysis found that most CMV-associated TCR beta chains appeared HLA-restricted.

The clonotype originates from a middle-aged woman in good health and CMV-seropositive. The sequenced sample was PBMCs. V gene TRBV19 combines with J gene TRBJ2-2; no firm D call. The CDR3 here is CASSIIGELFF. In nucleotides, the CDR3 is TGTGCCAGTAGTATTATCGGGGAGCTGTTTTTT.